The 10 T cell receptor beta chains below were found in one sample sequenced in a study of blood T cell repertoires in COVID-19 (dated by TCRdb to about 2020). Receptor amplification or capture employed the immunoSEQ multiplex PCR assay. Here the immuneACCESS table is served through TCRdb, limited to in-frame sequences with V and J called. Missing clones are a known gap in these copies; in checked studies unresolved V genes cover under half, and the rest lacks a known reason. The sample table records around 300,000 clones; less than 90% of these occur just once. Together, the top ten hold about 3% of the sample. Material for sequencing was PBMCs or T cells enriched from blood (not recorded which). Every receptor here comes from a woman between 45 and 60 years old who had recovered from COVID-19.

The rearrangement joins TRBV11-2 to TRBJ2-7, with D unresolved. V was cut by 4 bases and J by 2 bases, with 18 bases left in between. Germline assignment: CDR1 SGHAT and CDR2 FQNNGV. The CDR3 length is 16 residues. This CDR3 is CASSSLVGVGTYEQYF. The CDR3 nucleotides read TGTGCCAGCAGCTCGCTAGTAGGTGTCGGAACCTACGAGCAGTACTTC.

V and J are TRBV7-2 and TRBJ2-7; D possibly corresponds to TRBD2 (5 bases). The CDR3 totals 16 residues. The germline gives CDR1 SGHTA, CDR2 FQGNSA. The V and J ends lost 4 bases and 0 bases respectively, with 16 bases between them. CDR3 coding DNA: TGTGCCAGCAGCTATTTTACTAGTGGAAGCTCCTACGAGCAGTACTTC. Its protein product is CASSYFTSGSSYEQYF.

The chain recombines TRBV18 with TRBJ2-7; 9 bases agree with TRBD2. Germline assignment: CDR1 KGHSH and CDR2 LQKENI. J was trimmed by 0 bases and V by 6 bases; bases with no gene match: 18. CDR3 size: 19 residues. CDR3 nucleotides: TGTGCCAGCTCCGCAGGGCTTCGGACTAGCGACCGAAGCTCCTACGAGCAGTACTTC. It translates to CASSAGLRTSDRSSYEQYF.

There are a few counts of this clone. The chain has TRBV28 and TRBJ2-7; a weak D match, TRBD2 (5 bases). The CDR3 spans 13 residues. Trimming took off 4 bases at V and 4 bases at J, with 11 bases between the two ends. CDR1 is MDHEN and CDR2 is SYDVKM in the germline V gene. In nucleotides, the CDR3 is TGTGCCAGCAGTTCCAGACTATTTTACGAGCAGTACTTC. Its protein product is CASSSRLFYEQYF.

The DNA for the CDR3 is TGTGCCAGCAGTCAGGACAGGGGGAACGAGCAGTACTTC. Translation: CASSQDRGNEQYF. The J gene is TRBJ2-7, the V gene TRBV2; 10 bases are a match to TRBD1. V lost 5 bases, J lost 5 bases, and 3 bases stayed unmatched. Germline V gives CDR1 SNHLY, CDR2 FYNNEI. The CDR3 runs 13 residues.

The V gene is TRBV5-4, the J gene TRBJ2-7, with 8 bases fitting TRBD2. The CDR3 totals 14 residues. Per germline, CDR1 SGHNT and CDR2 YYREEE (reference sequence). Trimming at V came to 2 bases and at J to 6 bases, leaving 7 bases not matched to a gene. The CDR3 here is CASSFSGNLPEQYF. The CDR3 DNA sequence: TGTGCCAGCAGCTTTAGCGGGAATCTGCCCGAGCAGTACTTC.

V and J are TRBV6-5 and TRBJ2-2; 11 nucleotides match TRBD2. Unmatched junction bases numbered 6, after V lost 7 bases and J lost 5 bases. CDR1 and CDR2 from the germline V gene are MNHEY and SVGAGI. The CDR3 is 15 amino acids. For the CDR3, the DNA is TGTGCCAGCACCCCTAGCGGGAGGAGAACCGGGGAGCTGTTTTTT. Its translation is CASTPSGRRTGELFF.

V usage is TRBV6-6 and J usage is TRBJ2-7; D possibly matches TRBD1 or TRBD2 (5 bases each). Trimming pared 10 bases from V and 0 bases from J, leaving 25 bases between. CDR1 MNHNY and CDR2 SVGAGI come from the germline V gene (reference sequence). The CDR3 is 17 amino acids. Here the CDR3 DNA reads TGTGCCACCACTCGAGGGTTCAGGGTCGGGTACTCCTACGAGCAGTACTTC. This gives the protein CATTRGFRVGYSYEQYF.

This chain links TRBV7-9 with TRBJ2-5, with 9 nucleotides matching TRBD1. V lost 5 bases to trimming and J lost 4 bases; unmatched junction nucleotides: 5. The CDR3 consists of 14 residues. The germline V gene encodes CDR1 SEHNR and CDR2 FQNEAQ (reference sequence). The CDR3 DNA reads as TGTGCCAGCAGCAGGCGACAGGGGGTAGAGACCCAGTACTTC. It yields the protein CASSRRQGVETQYF.

The rearrangement uses TRBV10-2 and TRBJ1-4; 8 bases line up with TRBD1. With 2 bases clipped from V and 8 bases from J, the junction kept 4 bases outside the gene matches. Germline loops: CDR1 WSHSY, CDR2 SAAADI. The CDR3 sequence is 14 residues long. CDR3 coding DNA: TGCGCCAGCAGTGAGCAAACAGGGGGGGAAAAACTGTTTTTT. Translating gives CASSEQTGGEKLFF.